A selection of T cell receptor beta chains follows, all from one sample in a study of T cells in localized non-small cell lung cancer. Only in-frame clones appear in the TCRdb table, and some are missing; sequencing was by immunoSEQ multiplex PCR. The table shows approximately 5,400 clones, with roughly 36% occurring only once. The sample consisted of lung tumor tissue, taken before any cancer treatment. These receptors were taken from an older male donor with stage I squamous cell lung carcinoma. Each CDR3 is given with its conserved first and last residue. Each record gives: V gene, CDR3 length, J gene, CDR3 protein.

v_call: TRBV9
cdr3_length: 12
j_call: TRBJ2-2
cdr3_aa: CASSVGPGELFF

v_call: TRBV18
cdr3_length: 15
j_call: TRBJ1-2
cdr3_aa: CASSPMTALNYGYTF

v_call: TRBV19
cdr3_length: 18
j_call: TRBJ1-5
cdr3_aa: CASSIGGGGRVLDQPQHF

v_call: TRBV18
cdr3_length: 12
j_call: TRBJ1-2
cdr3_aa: CASSTDAAGYTF

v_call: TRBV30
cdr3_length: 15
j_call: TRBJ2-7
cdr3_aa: CAWSEGVGPYYEQYF

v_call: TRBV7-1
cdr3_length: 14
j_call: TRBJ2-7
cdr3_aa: CASSLGGATYEQYF

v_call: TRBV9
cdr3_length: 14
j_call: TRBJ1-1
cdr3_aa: CASSPTSVNTEAFF

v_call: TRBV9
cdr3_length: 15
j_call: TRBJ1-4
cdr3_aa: CASSGTDPTNEKLFF

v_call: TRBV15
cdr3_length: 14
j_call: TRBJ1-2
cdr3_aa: CATSRDLPNYGYTF

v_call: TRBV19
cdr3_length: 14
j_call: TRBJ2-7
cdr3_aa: CASTSGTGGGEQYF

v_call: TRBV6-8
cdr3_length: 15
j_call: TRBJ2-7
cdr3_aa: CASSSMSTETYEQYF

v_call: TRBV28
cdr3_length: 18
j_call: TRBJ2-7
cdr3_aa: CASRSGGVAGGIPYEQYF

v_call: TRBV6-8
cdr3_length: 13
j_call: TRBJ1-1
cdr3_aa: CASVDRARAEAFF

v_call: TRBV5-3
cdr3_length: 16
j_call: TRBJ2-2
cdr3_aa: CARSLGGTVNTGELFF

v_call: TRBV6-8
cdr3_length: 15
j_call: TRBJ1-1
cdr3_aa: CASSYVRDRGTEAFF

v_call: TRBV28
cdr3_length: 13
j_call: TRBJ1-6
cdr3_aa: CASSLTHLSPLHF

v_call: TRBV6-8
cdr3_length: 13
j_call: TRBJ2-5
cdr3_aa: CASSKGGWETQYF

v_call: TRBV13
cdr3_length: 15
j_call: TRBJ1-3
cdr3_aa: CASTPLAGAGNTIYF

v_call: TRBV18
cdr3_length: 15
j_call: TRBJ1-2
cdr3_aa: CASSPEGGVIYGYTF

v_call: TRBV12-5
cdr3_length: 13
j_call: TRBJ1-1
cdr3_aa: CASGPREDTEAFF

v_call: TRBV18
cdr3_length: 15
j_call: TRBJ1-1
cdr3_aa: CASSPQNSMNTEAFF

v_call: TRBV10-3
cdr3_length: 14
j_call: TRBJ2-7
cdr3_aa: CAISEGQGSHEQYF

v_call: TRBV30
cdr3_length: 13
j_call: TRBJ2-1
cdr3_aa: CACPGQGYNEQFF

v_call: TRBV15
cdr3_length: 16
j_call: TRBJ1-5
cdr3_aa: CATSRLHVRGNQPQHF

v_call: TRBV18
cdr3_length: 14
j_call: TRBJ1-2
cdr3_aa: CASSPTGQGYGYTF